This note documents a single T cell receptor beta chain sequence. Its antigen is as yet unknown. In germline, CDR1 is SGDLS, CDR2 YYNGEE. The CDR3 runs 17 residues. V shed 1 base and J 0 bases; nucleotides not matched to a gene: 2. Random hexamers were used to reverse transcribe an amount of roughly 0.5 to 1 ug RNA. Coverage of TCR beta CDR3 amplification by immunoSEQ multiplex PCR extended to 54 Vbeta and 13 Jbeta. TCRdb redid the calling of the immunoSEQ multiplex PCR reads with MiXCR, one entry per CDR3 protein. The sample holds 160,000 or so distinct CDR3 sequences, roughly 94% seen once. This sample was taken from a study of CD8 T cells in Susac syndrome. Study outcomes and limitations: A relatively small number of individuals underwent TCR sequencing and HLA analysis.

CD8+ and CD4+ T cells from blood underwent TCR beta sequencing, which was carried out in a high-throughput format. Negative magnetic isolation gave CD8+ and CD4+ cells; FACS enriched CD8+ TEMRA. Sequences were obtained from CD4+ T cells from PBMCs. V gene TRBV9 combines with J gene TRBJ2-6, with 9 positions matching TRBD2. This receptor was obtained from a human donor with multiple sclerosis. DNA for the CDR3: TGTGCCAGCAGCGTACTAGCGGGGAGCTCTGGGGCCAACGTCCTGACTTTC. Translation gives CASSVLAGSSGANVLTF.